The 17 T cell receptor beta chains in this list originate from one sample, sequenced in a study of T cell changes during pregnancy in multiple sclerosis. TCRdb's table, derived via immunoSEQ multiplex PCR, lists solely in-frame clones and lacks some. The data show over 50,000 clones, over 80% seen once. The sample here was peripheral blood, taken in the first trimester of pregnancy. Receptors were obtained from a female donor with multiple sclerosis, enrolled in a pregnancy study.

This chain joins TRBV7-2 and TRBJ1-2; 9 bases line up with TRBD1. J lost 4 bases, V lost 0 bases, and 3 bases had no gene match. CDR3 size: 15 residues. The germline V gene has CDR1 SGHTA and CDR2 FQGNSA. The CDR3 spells CASSLATGGAYGYTF. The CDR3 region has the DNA TGTGCCAGCAGCTTAGCGACAGGGGGGGCCTATGGCTACACCTTC.

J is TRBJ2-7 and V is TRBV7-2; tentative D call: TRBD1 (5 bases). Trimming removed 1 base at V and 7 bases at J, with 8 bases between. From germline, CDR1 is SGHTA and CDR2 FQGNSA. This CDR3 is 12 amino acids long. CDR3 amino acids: CASSLVGQEQYF. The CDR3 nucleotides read TGTGCCAGCAGCTTAGTCGGACAAGAGCAGTACTTC. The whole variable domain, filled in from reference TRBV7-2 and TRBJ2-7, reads GAGVSQSPSNKVTEKGKDVELRCDPISGHTALYWYRQSLGQGLEFLIYFQGNSAPDKSGLPSDRFSAERTGGSVSTLTIQRTQQEDSAVYLCASSLVGQEQYFGPGTRLTVT.

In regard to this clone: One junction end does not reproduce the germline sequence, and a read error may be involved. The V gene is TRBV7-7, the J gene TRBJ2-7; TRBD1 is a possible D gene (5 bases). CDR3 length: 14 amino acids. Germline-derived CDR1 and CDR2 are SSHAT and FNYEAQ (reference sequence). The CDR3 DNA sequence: TGTGCTAGCACCCCCGACAGTAACTCCCGCGAGCAGTACTTC. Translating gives CASTPDSNSREQYF.

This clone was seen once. This CDR3 reads CASSTGTGMGPETQYF. DNA of the CDR3: TGCGCCAGCAGCACTGGGACAGGGATGGGTCCGGAGACCCAGTACTTC. The gene calls are TRBV5-1 and TRBJ2-5; 9 nucleotides align to TRBD1. CDR1 is SGHRS, CDR2 YFSETQ, per germline. V gave up 4 bases and J gave up 5 bases; unmatched junction bases: 12. This CDR3 has 16 residues.

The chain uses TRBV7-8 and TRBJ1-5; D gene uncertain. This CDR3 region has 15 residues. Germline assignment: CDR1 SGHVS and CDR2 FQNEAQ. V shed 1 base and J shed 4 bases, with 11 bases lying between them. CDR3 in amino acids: CASSLVGQTNQPQHF. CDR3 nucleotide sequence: TGTGCCAGCAGCTTAGTGGGTCAGACAAATCAGCCCCAGCATTTT. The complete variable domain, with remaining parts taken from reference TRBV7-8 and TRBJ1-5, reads GAGVSQSPRYKVAKRGQDVALRCDPISGHVSLFWYQQALGQGPEFLTYFQNEAQLDKSGLPSDRFFAERPEGSVSTLKIQRTQQEDSAVYLCASSLVGQTNQPQHFGDGTRLSIL.

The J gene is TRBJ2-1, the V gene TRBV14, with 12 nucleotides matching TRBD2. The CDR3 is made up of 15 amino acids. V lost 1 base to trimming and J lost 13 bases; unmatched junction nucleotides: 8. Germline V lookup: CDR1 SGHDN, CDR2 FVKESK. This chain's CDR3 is CASSQAGLAGYFQFF. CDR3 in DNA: TGTGCCAGCAGCCAAGCGGGACTAGCGGGTTATTTTCAGTTCTTC.

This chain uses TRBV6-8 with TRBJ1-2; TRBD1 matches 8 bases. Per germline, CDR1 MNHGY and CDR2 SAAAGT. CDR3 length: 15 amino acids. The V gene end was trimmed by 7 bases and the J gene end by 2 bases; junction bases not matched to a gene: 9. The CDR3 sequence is CASNRDRTANYGYTF. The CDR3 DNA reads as TGTGCCAGCAACCGGGACAGGACAGCCAACTATGGCTACACCTTC.

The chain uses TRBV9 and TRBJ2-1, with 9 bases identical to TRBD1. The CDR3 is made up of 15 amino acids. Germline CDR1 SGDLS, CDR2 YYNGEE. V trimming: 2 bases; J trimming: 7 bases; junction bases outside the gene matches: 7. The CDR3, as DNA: TGTGCCAGCAGCGTTGGACAGGGGTTAGGGAATGAGCAGTTCTTC. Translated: CASSVGQGLGNEQFF.

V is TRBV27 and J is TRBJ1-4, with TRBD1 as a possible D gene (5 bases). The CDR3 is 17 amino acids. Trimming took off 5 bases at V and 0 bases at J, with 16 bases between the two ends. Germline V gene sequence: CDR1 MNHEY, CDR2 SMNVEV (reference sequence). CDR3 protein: CASSLTPTAATNEKLFF. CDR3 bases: TGTGCCAGCAGTCTCACACCGACAGCCGCAACTAATGAAAAACTGTTTTTT.

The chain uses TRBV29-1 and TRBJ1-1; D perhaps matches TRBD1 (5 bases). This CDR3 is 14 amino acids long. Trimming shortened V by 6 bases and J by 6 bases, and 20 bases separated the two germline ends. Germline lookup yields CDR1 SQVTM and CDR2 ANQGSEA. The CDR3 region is CSVMGEGRDPEAFF. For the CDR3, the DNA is TGCAGCGTAATGGGGGAGGGCAGGGACCCTGAAGCTTTCTTT.

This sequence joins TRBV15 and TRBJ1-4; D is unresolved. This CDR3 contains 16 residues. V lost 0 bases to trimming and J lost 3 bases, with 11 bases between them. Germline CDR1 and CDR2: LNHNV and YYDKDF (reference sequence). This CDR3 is CATSRDPRVANEKLFF. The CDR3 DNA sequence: TGTGCCACCAGCAGAGATCCCCGGGTCGCTAATGAAAAACTGTTTTTT.

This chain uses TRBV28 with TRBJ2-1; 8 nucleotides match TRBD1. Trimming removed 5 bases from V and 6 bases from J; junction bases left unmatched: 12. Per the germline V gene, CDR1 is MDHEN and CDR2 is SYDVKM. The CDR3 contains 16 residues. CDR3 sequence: CASSPVGQGFSNEQFF. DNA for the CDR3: TGTGCCAGCAGTCCAGTAGGACAGGGCTTTAGCAATGAGCAGTTCTTC. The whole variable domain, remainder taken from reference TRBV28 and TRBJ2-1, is DVKVTQSSRYLVKRTGEKVFLECVQDMDHENMFWYRQDPGLGLRLIYFSYDVKMKEKGDIPEGYSVSREKKERFSLILESASTNQTSMYLCASSPVGQGFSNEQFFGPGTRLTVL.

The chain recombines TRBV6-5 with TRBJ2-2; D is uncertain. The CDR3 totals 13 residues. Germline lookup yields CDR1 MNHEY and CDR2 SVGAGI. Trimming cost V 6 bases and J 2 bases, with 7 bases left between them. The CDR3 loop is CASRTPNTGELFF. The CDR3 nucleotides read TGTGCCAGCAGGACACCAAACACCGGGGAGCTGTTTTTT.

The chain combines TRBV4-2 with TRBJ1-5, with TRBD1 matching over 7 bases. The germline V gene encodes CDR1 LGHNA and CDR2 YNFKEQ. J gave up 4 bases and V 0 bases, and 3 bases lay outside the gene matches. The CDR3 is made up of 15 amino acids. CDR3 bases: TGTGCCAGCAGCCAAGATTCACAGGGGAATCAGCCCCAGCATTTT. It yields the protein CASSQDSQGNQPQHF.

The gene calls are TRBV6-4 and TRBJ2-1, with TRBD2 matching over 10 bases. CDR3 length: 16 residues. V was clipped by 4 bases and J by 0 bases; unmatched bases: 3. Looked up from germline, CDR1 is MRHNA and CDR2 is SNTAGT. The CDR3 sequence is CASSVAGGSSYNEQFF. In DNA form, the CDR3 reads TGTGCCAGCAGTGTAGCGGGAGGAAGCTCCTACAATGAGCAGTTCTTC.

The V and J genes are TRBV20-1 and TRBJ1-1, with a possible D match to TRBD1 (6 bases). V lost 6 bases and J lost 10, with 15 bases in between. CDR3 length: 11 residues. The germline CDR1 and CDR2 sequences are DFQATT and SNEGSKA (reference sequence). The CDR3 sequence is CSATSGARAFF. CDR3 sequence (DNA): TGCAGTGCCACTTCAGGGGCAAGAGCTTTCTTT.

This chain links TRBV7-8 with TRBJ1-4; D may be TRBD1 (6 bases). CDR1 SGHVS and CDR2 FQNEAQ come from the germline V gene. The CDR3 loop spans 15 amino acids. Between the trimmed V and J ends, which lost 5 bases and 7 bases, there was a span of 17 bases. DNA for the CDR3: TGTGCCAGCAGCCTGAACAGGGATCGGGTTGAAAAACTGTTTTTT. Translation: CASSLNRDRVEKLFF. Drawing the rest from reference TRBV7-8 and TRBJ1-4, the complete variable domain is GAGVSQSPRYKVAKRGQDVALRCDPISGHVSLFWYQQALGQGPEFLTYFQNEAQLDKSGLPSDRFFAERPEGSVSTLKIQRTQQEDSAVYLCASSLNRDRVEKLFFGSGTQLSVL.